This T cell receptor (beta chain) appears in the sequencing data of a study of T cells after yellow fever vaccination. In the study overall: Low-cell-number fractions were prepared with SMART-Seq v4 Ultra Low Input.

V dropped 5 bases and J dropped 3 bases, with 10 bases sitting between them. Germline-derived CDR1 and CDR2 are SGHTA and FQGTGA. The CDR3 sequence is 13 residues long. TCRdb ran MiXCR on the 5' RACE reads and lists one entry per CDR3 protein. The sample contains approximately 160,000 distinct CDR3 sequences, over 7% of which appear only once. As concerns this clonotype: Antigen specificity is unknown.

Notes on the study in general: It was a small share of clonotypes that appeared in both CD4 and CD8 compartments. Contamination by abundant bulk-population clonotypes could be present in FACS-sorted repertoires.

This sequence joins TRBV7-3 and TRBJ2-5; D perhaps matches TRBD1 (5 bases). The specimen comprised CD8+ T cells sorted from PBMCs, sampled 45 days after the yellow fever booster vaccination. The sequence derives from a man between 18 and 29 years old who received the YFV17D yellow fever vaccine. DNA for the CDR3: TGTGCCAGCAGCCTGACAGCTAAAGAGACCCAGTACTTC. It codes for CASSLTAKETQYF.